The text below deals with one TCR beta chain. This clonotype came up many times. Its antigen remains unidentified. No per-base quality is available; no much larger clone lies one base away. This sample is drawn from a study of naive and memory T cell subsets (dated by TCRdb to about 2017). The study in broad terms: The figure summarizing the skin biopsy and whole blood samples listed 10 or so blood donors, 7 tuberculin skin test biopsies and 3 saline control biopsies. As previously described, skin biopsies were taken from tuberculin skin test sites or from saline-injected control sites and processed for RNA extraction. PCR2 was typically performed as a SYBR Green qPCR that was stopped at a set threshold, although end-point PCR (roughly 6 cycles) could be used instead for low-input samples. Study-wide conclusions, independent of this receptor: Details of skin biopsy collection and RNA processing were not given in the paper but were referenced to earlier studies. The larger number of TCRs at tuberculin skin test sites was interpreted as T cell infiltration of a delayed type IV hypersensitivity reaction. TCR sequences were reportedly recovered from both skin biopsy types, with far more TCRs at tuberculin skin test sites. The potential sensitivity of the RNA-based method to TCR transcript changes with T cell activation and differentiation was acknowledged.

Sample treatment or condition, as interpreted from the label and publication: skin biopsy from PPD injection site in Mantoux-positive individual. Using 3' ligation of a UMI-containing oligonucleotide to TCR cDNA, the study laid out a robust and sensitive protocol to amplify, sequence and analyze TCRs. In individuals with a positive Mantoux test, tuberculin skin test biopsies were taken from sites that had been injected with PPD. Before reverse transcription, total RNA that had not been cell sorted was treated with RQ1 DNase, with a target input of about 1 to 1000 ng. Skin biopsy and whole blood libraries were made to test pipeline robustness in samples where T cells form a minority population. The method was UMI-ligation and nested PCR. The ligated cDNA was amplified in four rounds of PCR with nested alpha and beta constant region primers together with the SP2 primer. For the blood and skin samples, TCR RNA was reverse transcribed with SuperScript IV using primers for the alpha and beta constant regions. An oligonucleotide carrying the Illumina SP2 primer and a UMI was ligated to the cDNA 3' end using T4 RNA ligase 1. To prevent hairpin formation, the 12-nucleotide UMI was made up of two random hexamers with an eight-base spacer between them. From the second PCR onward, TCR alpha and beta chain libraries were processed separately and dual indexed for multiplexing. After pooling, the indexed libraries were analyzed by capillary electrophoresis and sequenced on either an Illumina MiSeq or NextSeq. To boost base diversity and improve cluster recognition, PhiX DNA at about 5-7.5% was spiked into the libraries. In the paper's pipeline: Demultiplexor took UMIs from read 2, joined the UMIs to the TCR sequence from read 1, and separated reads according to sample indices. Decombinator identified V and J genes and V-J junctions, assigning each TCR a five-part identifier including V and J deletions. UMIs were used by Collapsinator to correct sequencing errors and PCR amplification heterogeneity, so that a UMI-based abundance was obtained for each TCR. CDR3Translator converted identifiers to nucleotide sequence, translated to amino acids, and extracted CDR3 regions using terminal motifs. After normalization to the amount of input RNA, error-corrected alpha and beta TCR counts from blood and skin were compared. TCRdb applied fastp at Q25 and MiXCR to the public reads, then kept only in-frame beta chains. Duplicate CDR3 protein sequences are folded into a single record with the most common DNA and genes. The V and J calls and clone size come from TCRdb's table, not from the authors' own analysis. Across this sample there are around 25,000 distinct CDR3 sequences, with about 6% seen only once. The biggest ten clones account for over 5% of the sample.

There are 15 amino acids in the CDR3, from cysteine to phenylalanine inclusive. CDR3 DNA is the only sequence kept; it has 45 bases, read in frame from the first base. V lost 7 bases and J lost 6 bases, and the count of bases not matched to a germline gene is 13. The germline V gene supplies CDR1 MDHEN and CDR2 SYDVKM. The material sequenced was skin, taken from a tuberculin skin test site. This receptor was obtained from an adult in good health. The chain is encoded by TRBV28 joined to TRBJ1-1; 8 central nucleotides agree with TRBD1. The DNA sequence is TGTGCCAGCAACAATTCTCCGCGCAGGGGGCCTGAAGCTTTCTTT. Translated, this is CASNNSPRRGPEAFF. The full variable domain, completed from the reference TRBV28 and TRBJ1-1 proteins outside the CDR3, reads DVKVTQSSRYLVKRTGEKVFLECVQDMDHENMFWYRQDPGLGLRLIYFSYDVKMKEKGDIPEGYSVSREKKERFSLILESASTNQTSMYLCASNNSPRRGPEAFFGQGTRLTVV.